This T cell receptor (beta chain) was retrieved from a study of cytomegalovirus exposure and HLA in healthy donors. Study at large: Unique TCRs from HLA-typed donors, 80 million to 90 million of them, were held in an early data release.

13 Jbeta primers and 60 Vbeta primers were used for the PCR. Generated by immunoSEQ multiplex PCR, the TCRdb table keeps only in-frame clones and is missing some. This sample carries about 130,000 clones, around 82% of them seen once, and the ten largest clones take 1.5% to 2%. About this clone: Its antigen is as yet unknown.

Study-level findings and limits: Reportedly, cytomegalovirus status was diagnosed with high sensitivity and specificity. An analysis done earlier found most TCR beta V segments productive about 87% or about 30% of the time.

Germline CDR1 KGHSH, CDR2 LQKENI. This CDR3 is built from 12 residues. The germline V and J ends were trimmed by 2 bases and 5 bases, with 6 bases remaining between them. The V and J genes are TRBV18 and TRBJ2-5; D remains ambiguous. The clonotype comes from a boy aged 5 to 17 in good health and CMV-seronegative. The sample comprised PBMCs. As DNA, the CDR3 is TGTGCCAGCTCACCATCGTCTGAGACCCAGTACTTC. It yields the protein CASSPSSETQYF.